The T cell receptor (beta chain) described here comes from a study of blood T cell repertoires in COVID-19. In the study overall: Sites across the United States, Italy and Spain contributed samples from acute and convalescent COVID-19. PBMCs, B-cell-depleted T cells, or T cells provided the cDNA or gDNA that made up the material.

Participant-reported clinical history was the basis for cohort assignment. Under the authors' procedure: How many nucleated cells were present was estimated from reference gene primer amplification. Measured with immunoSEQ multiplex PCR; TCRdb has only the in-frame clones, and not every one. That table supplies the V and J calls and clone size; D and trimming were determined from the DNA. The sample includes about 170,000 clones, roughly 87% seen only once; the top ten take roughly 1.2%. The germline gives CDR1 SGDLS, CDR2 YYNGEE. V lost 1 base and J lost 0, with 8 bases in between. The CDR3 is 15 amino acids.

This TCR was sampled from a human donor with acute COVID-19. The donor label of this sample is uncertain. The chain recombines TRBV9 with TRBJ1-3; D may be TRBD1 (5 bases). Material for sequencing was PBMCs or T cells enriched from blood (not recorded which). CDR3 DNA sequence: TGTGCCAGCAGCGTACTAGGGGTCTCTGGAAACACCATATATTTT. Translated: CASSVLGVSGNTIYF. The complete variable domain, with remaining parts taken from reference TRBV9 and TRBJ1-3, reads DSGVTQTPKHLITATGQRVTLRCSPRSGDLSVYWYQQSLDQGLQFLIQYYNGEERAKGNILERFSAQQFPDLHSELNLSSLELGDSALYFCASSVLGVSGNTIYFGEGSWLTVV.